Below, 17 T cell receptor beta chains from the same sample are listed, as sequenced in a study of vaccination and CD4 T cells after COVID-19. Treatment of the sample: roughly 11-day PBMC culture with coronavirus spike peptide pools or control peptides (ViraFEST assay). Harvesting of the unexposed donor's CD4+ T cells predated the COVID-19 pandemic (2011-2018). These receptors are not linked to any known antigen. With the Oncomine TCR Beta short-read assay, DNA from cultured CD4+ T cells was sequenced. Genomic DNA was drawn out of CD4+ T cells grown in culture. TCRdb reanalysed the PCR reads using MiXCR and keeps one entry per CDR3 protein. This table has around 9,700 distinct CDR3 sequences, 30% to 35% appearing once. Material: CD4+ T cells from blood, cultured in vitro. All receptors come from a human donor in good health.

The chain combines TRBV20-1 with TRBJ2-5; D tentatively fits TRBD1 or TRBD2 (5 bases each). Germline V lookup: CDR1 DFQATT, CDR2 SNEGSKA (reference sequence). The CDR3 consists of 13 residues. Trimming removed 5 bases from V and 1 base from J, with 11 bases in between. The CDR3 loop reads CSAYPGRQETQYF. Here the CDR3 DNA reads TGCAGTGCTTACCCGGGACGCCAAGAGACCCAGTACTTC.

This clonotype was seen a few times. The chain links TRBV20-1 to TRBJ2-1; D is uncertain. Trimming shortened V by 1 base and J by 4 bases, and 11 bases separated the two germline ends. This CDR3 is built from 14 residues. The V gene's germline CDR1 is DFQATT and CDR2 SNEGSKA (reference sequence). This CDR3 is CSARAAVHYNEQFF. In DNA, the CDR3 is TGCAGTGCTAGAGCGGCGGTCCATTACAATGAGCAGTTCTTC.

This clonotype has just a few counts. The chain has TRBV20-1 and TRBJ2-1; D is perhaps TRBD2 (5 bases). Trimming pared 3 bases from V and 6 bases from J, leaving 12 bases between. This CDR3 has 13 amino acids. Looked up from germline, CDR1 is DFQATT and CDR2 is SNEGSKA (reference sequence). The DNA of the CDR3 is TGCAGTGCTAGTTCGACGGGAACCAATGAGCAGTTCTTC. It specifies CSASSTGTNEQFF.

The chain couples TRBV4-3 to TRBJ1-2; the match to TRBD1 covers 8 bases. V was clipped by 4 bases and J by 4 bases; unmatched bases: 11. This CDR3 comprises 16 residues. Germline V gives CDR1 LGHNA, CDR2 YSLEER. CDR3 bases: TGCGCCAGCAGCCTACAGACAGGGGTGTGGGCCTATGGCTACACCTTC. Translating it yields CASSLQTGVWAYGYTF.

The table lists this clonotype with a few counts. CDR3 nucleotides: TGCAGTGCTAGAGAGACTACCTGGGCCGAGCAGTACTTC. Encoded protein: CSARETTWAEQYF. The V call is TRBV20-1, the J call TRBJ2-7; maybe TRBD2 (5 bases). This CDR3 region has 13 residues. V lost 0 bases to trimming and J lost 6 bases, with 12 bases between them. CDR1 and CDR2 (germline): DFQATT, SNEGSKA (reference sequence).

V usage is TRBV7-6 and J usage is TRBJ2-7; D unresolved. The CDR3 loop spans 14 amino acids. Per the germline V gene, CDR1 is SGHVS and CDR2 is FNYEAQ. Trimming shortened V by 1 base and J by 0 bases, and 7 bases separated the two germline ends. CDR3 loop: CASSLGESSYEQYF. The CDR3 region has the DNA TGTGCCAGCAGCTTAGGAGAAAGCTCCTACGAGCAGTACTTC.

Relative to its sample, this clonotype is large. The rearrangement uses TRBV20-1 and TRBJ1-1, with D tentatively TRBD1 (6 bases). With 2 bases removed from V and 5 bases from J, the gap between germline ends came to 15 bases. The CDR3 extends over 14 amino acids. Per germline, CDR1 DFQATT and CDR2 SNEGSKA (reference sequence). The CDR3 bases are TGCAGTGCTAGACATACAGGGAGTGGGACTGAAGCTTTCTTT. This encodes CSARHTGSGTEAFF.

The chain uses TRBV6-1 and TRBJ1-6; the D is unclear. This CDR3 has 17 residues. Trimming removed 2 bases from V and 3 bases from J, with 14 bases in between. Germline CDR1 is MNHNS and CDR2 is SASEGT. The CDR3 sequence is CASSEWNKEYYNSPLHF. DNA of the CDR3: TGTGCCAGCAGTGAATGGAACAAGGAATACTATAATTCACCCCTCCACTTT.

This clonotype was observed a handful of times. This rearrangement joins TRBV11-1 to TRBJ2-5; 13 bases fit TRBD2. The germline V gene has CDR1 SGHAT and CDR2 FQDESV (reference sequence). This CDR3 comprises 19 residues. J lost 5 bases, V lost 1 base, and 13 bases had no gene match. The DNA of the CDR3 is TGTGCCAGCAGCTTAGGCCGGACTAGCGGGAGAGGCGGGGGGGAGACCCAGTACTTC. Translating gives CASSLGRTSGRGGGETQYF.

The chain employs TRBV7-2 and TRBJ2-5; D gene ambiguous. Germline V CDR1 and CDR2: SGHTA, FQGNSA. This CDR3 is built from 13 residues. Deletions cut 4 bases from V and 4 bases from J, with 10 bases between. The CDR3 is CASSSVNLETQYF. In nucleotides, the CDR3 is TGTGCCAGCAGCTCTGTGAATCTAGAGACCCAGTACTTC.

This clonotype appeared a few times. This chain connects TRBV6-1 to TRBJ2-5, with 8 nucleotides matching TRBD2. The trim removed 2 bases at V and 0 bases at J, leaving 8 bases unmatched. This CDR3 spans 17 amino acids. The V gene's germline CDR1 is MNHNS and CDR2 SASEGT. The CDR3, as DNA: TGTGCCAGCAGTGAACGGAGGGCTAGCGGGTACCAAGAGACCCAGTACTTC. This sequence encodes CASSERRASGYQETQYF.

This clonotype came up a few times. The chain links TRBV20-1 to TRBJ2-1; D possibly corresponds to TRBD2 (6 bases). Trimming shortened V by 6 bases and J by 9 bases, and 24 bases separated the two germline ends. The CDR3 spans 15 residues. CDR1 and CDR2 from the germline V gene are DFQATT and SNEGSKA (reference sequence). The CDR3 loop reads CSAITGAGTRGEQFF. The CDR3 DNA sequence: TGCAGTGCCATCACTGGCGCCGGGACTCGGGGTGAGCAGTTCTTC.

Remarks on this clonotype: This may be a read error, as it is one base from a much larger clone. This chain links TRBV27 with TRBJ1-2; no reliable D call. Germline-derived CDR1 and CDR2 are MNHEY and SMNVEV (reference sequence). V lost 6 bases and J lost 4, with 9 bases in between. CDR3 length: 12 amino acids. The CDR3 region has the DNA TGTGCCAGCAGGAGTTCGGGCTATGGCTACACCTTC. This gives the protein CASRSSGYGYTF.

The rearrangement links TRBV6-2 or TRBV6-3 to TRBJ2-1; TRBD2 agrees at 10 bases. Germline CDR1 reads MNHEY; CDR2 reads SVGEGT. The CDR3 sequence is 15 residues long. V was pared by 2 bases and J by 4 bases, with 2 bases of the junction left unmatched. CDR3 DNA sequence: TGTGCCAGCAGTTACGCACTAGCGGGATACAATGAGCAGTTCTTC. It translates to CASSYALAGYNEQFF.

The rearrangement uses TRBV29-1 and TRBJ2-3; 11 bases fit TRBD2. The trim removed 1 base at V and 2 bases at J, leaving 2 bases unmatched. Looked up from germline, CDR1 is SQVTM and CDR2 is ANQGSEA. The CDR3 totals 15 residues. The CDR3 DNA reads TGCAGCGTTGAAGGGACTAGCGGGTTCACAGATACGCAGTATTTT. Amino acid sequence: CSVEGTSGFTDTQYF.

This clonotype was seen a few times. The chain uses TRBV20-1 and TRBJ2-7; 11 positions match TRBD2. Germline CDR1 and CDR2: DFQATT and SNEGSKA (reference sequence). The CDR3 is 13 residues long. J was trimmed by 5 bases and V by 8 bases; bases with no gene match: 8. DNA of the CDR3: TGCAGTACAAATAGCGGGAGGGCTCACGAGCAGTACTTC. As protein: CSTNSGRAHEQYF.

The rearrangement links TRBV11-3 to TRBJ2-1, with 10 bases fitting TRBD2. The CDR3 covers 15 residues. The germline V gene encodes CDR1 SGHNT and CDR2 YENEEA. The junction had 7 bases not matched to a gene; V was cut back by 2 bases and J by 9 bases. The CDR3 DNA follows: TGTGCCAGCAGCTTATCGTCTAGCGGGGGACGTGAGCAGTTCTTC. It encodes CASSLSSSGGREQFF.